The 27 T cell receptor beta chains below all came from one sample that was sequenced in a study of blood T cell repertoires in COVID-19. The data were produced by immunoSEQ multiplex PCR, yet TCRdb's version contains in-frame clones alone and is incomplete. The sample carries over 95,000 clones, approximately 90% recorded once. The specimen was peripheral blood. These receptors came from a human donor with acute or convalescent COVID-19. The donor label of this sample is uncertain.

The rearrangement uses TRBV6-5 and TRBJ1-3; D remains unclear. Germline values: CDR1 MNHEY, CDR2 SVGAGI. V was clipped by 2 bases and J by 1 base, with 12 bases between them. This CDR3 is built from 16 residues. CDR3 coding DNA: TGTGCCAGCAGTTACAGCTTGGGCCTTTCTGGAAACACCATATATTTT. Residues: CASSYSLGLSGNTIYF.

The chain is built from TRBV7-9 and TRBJ2-1; TRBD1 matches at 11 bases. V lost 5 bases, J lost 4 bases, and 4 bases stayed unmatched. Germline CDR1 reads SEHNR; CDR2 reads FQNEAQ (reference sequence). CDR3 size: 15 residues. The CDR3, as DNA: TGTGCCAGCAGCCTGGGACAGGGGGTTTACAATGAGCAGTTCTTC. This sequence encodes CASSLGQGVYNEQFF.

The rearrangement joins TRBV6-5 to TRBJ1-1; weak D call: TRBD1 (5 bases). Germline V lookup: CDR1 MNHEY, CDR2 SVGAGI. This CDR3 region has 14 residues. V lost 0 bases to trimming and J lost 5 bases, with 10 bases between them. This chain's CDR3 is CASSYSRVGTEAFF. For the CDR3, the DNA is TGTGCCAGCAGTTACTCCAGGGTCGGAACTGAAGCTTTCTTT.

This clone was seen more than once but under ten times. This sequence joins TRBV28 and TRBJ2-7; tentative D call: TRBD2 (7 bases). This CDR3 comprises 14 residues. From germline, CDR1 is MDHEN and CDR2 SYDVKM. V lost 8 bases and J 5 bases, leaving 19 bases between the germline ends. The CDR3 loop is CASVGGGLRDEQYF. The CDR3 nucleotides are TGTGCCAGCGTAGGGGGGGGCCTCAGGGACGAGCAGTACTTC.

The V call is TRBV5-1, the J call TRBJ1-1, with unresolved D. Per germline, CDR1 SGHRS and CDR2 YFSETQ. V lost 4 bases and J 0 bases, leaving 13 bases between the germline ends. The CDR3 contains 15 residues. CDR3 residues: CASSPRNSVNTEAFF. As DNA, the CDR3 is TGCGCCAGCAGCCCCAGGAATTCAGTGAACACTGAAGCTTTCTTT. Complete variable domain (other parts from reference TRBV5-1 and TRBJ1-1): KAGVTQTPRYLIKTRGQQVTLSCSPISGHRSVSWYQQTPGQGLQFLFEYFSETQRNKGNFPGRFSGRQFSNSRSEMNVSTLELGDSALYLCASSPRNSVNTEAFFGQGTRLTVV.

This chain joins TRBV28 and TRBJ2-3, with 10 positions matching TRBD1. With V trimmed by 7 bases and J by 1 base, 14 bases remained unmatched. Germline V gene lookup returns CDR1 MDHEN and CDR2 SYDVKM. The CDR3 is made up of 18 amino acids. The CDR3 sequence: CASTLPGGQGDRTDTQYF. The CDR3 bases are TGTGCCAGCACCCTCCCAGGAGGACAGGGGGATCGCACAGATACGCAGTATTTT.

This chain links TRBV6-5 with TRBJ1-4; 9 bases agree with TRBD1. The CDR3 runs 15 residues. CDR1 and CDR2 from the germline V gene are MNHEY and SVGAGI. Trimming at V came to 2 bases and at J to 9 bases, leaving 7 bases not matched to a gene. CDR3 coding DNA: TGTGCCAGCAGTTACGGGGACAGGGCCGACCAAAAACTGTTTTTT. It translates to CASSYGDRADQKLFF.

The chain recombines TRBV4-3 with TRBJ1-1; D may be TRBD1 (5 bases). Germline V gene sequence: CDR1 LGHNA, CDR2 YSLEER. The V end was cut by 1 base, the J end by 3 bases, with 15 bases between. The CDR3 is 16 residues long. CDR3 sequence (DNA): TGCGCCAGCAGCCAAGTGGCAGGGAAGGGGTACACTGAAGCTTTCTTT. The encoded protein is CASSQVAGKGYTEAFF.

The CDR3: CASSRPKAQGLNEQFF. The CDR3 region has the DNA TGTGCCAGCAGCCGACCTAAAGCGCAGGGGCTCAATGAGCAGTTCTTC. This chain joins TRBV5-4 and TRBJ2-1; D is perhaps TRBD1 (6 bases). Germline CDR1 SGHNT, CDR2 YYREEE (reference sequence). Trimming cost V 4 bases and J 6 bases, with 20 bases left between them. The CDR3 sequence is 16 residues long.

This clone was detected once. The chain employs TRBV10-3 and TRBJ1-5; D call uncertain. The V end lost 6 bases, the J end lost 4 bases, and 10 bases lay between the germline ends. The CDR3 loop spans 13 amino acids. Germline V CDR1 and CDR2: ENHRY, SYGVKD. CDR3 coding DNA: TGTGCCATCAGCGCCGGGGAAAATCAGCCCCAGCATTTT. Its translation is CAISAGENQPQHF.

J is TRBJ2-1 and V is TRBV28; a weak D match, TRBD2 (5 bases). Trimming took 2 bases from V and 5 from J, leaving 16 bases between them. The germline V gene encodes CDR1 MDHEN and CDR2 SYDVKM. This CDR3 has 16 amino acids. CDR3 sequence: CASSLNQPRTDNEQFF. The CDR3 DNA follows: TGTGCCAGCAGTTTAAACCAACCCCGGACTGACAATGAGCAGTTCTTC.

V and J are TRBV2 and TRBJ1-5; D may be TRBD1 (6 bases). V shed 1 base and J shed 0 bases, with 10 bases lying between them. CDR3 length equals 16 residues. The germline V gene encodes CDR1 SNHLY and CDR2 FYNNEI. The DNA of the CDR3 is TGTGCCAGCAGTGAAGTACAGGGCCATAGCAATCAGCCCCAGCATTTT. This encodes CASSEVQGHSNQPQHF.

This clone was observed a few times. The chain recombines TRBV9 with TRBJ1-6; 9 bases agree with TRBD1. Trimming cost V 3 bases and J 10 bases; bases outside gene matches: 8. Germline assignment: CDR1 SGDLS and CDR2 YYNGEE. This CDR3 is built from 15 residues. CDR3 sequence (DNA): TGTGCCAGCAGCGCTTCGGGACAGGGTCGATCACCCCTCCACTTT. It encodes CASSASGQGRSPLHF. The complete variable domain, with remaining parts taken from reference TRBV9 and TRBJ1-6, reads DSGVTQTPKHLITATGQRVTLRCSPRSGDLSVYWYQQSLDQGLQFLIQYYNGEERAKGNILERFSAQQFPDLHSELNLSSLELGDSALYFCASSASGQGRSPLHFGNGTRLTVT.

The chain has TRBV27 and TRBJ2-7; the D gene is possibly TRBD1 (7 bases). The V gene's germline CDR1 is MNHEY and CDR2 SMNVEV (reference sequence). The ends were cut back, 6 bases at V and 3 bases at J, with 21 bases in the middle. The CDR3 has 16 amino acids. DNA for the CDR3: TGTGCCAGCAGGAGAGGGAGGACAGGAAATCTCTACGAGCAGTACTTC. Its translation: CASRRGRTGNLYEQYF.

The gene calls are TRBV6-2 or TRBV6-3 and TRBJ1-5; 12 positions match TRBD1. Germline CDR1 is MNHEY and CDR2 is SVGEGT. V lost 2 bases, J lost 6 bases, and 2 bases stayed unmatched. The length of the CDR3 is 15 residues. CDR3 DNA sequence: TGTGCCAGCAGTTACGGGACAGGGGGCTTTCAGCCCCAGCATTTT. It codes for CASSYGTGGFQPQHF.

The chain is built from TRBV9 and TRBJ1-1, with D maybe TRBD1 (5 bases). The germline V and J ends were trimmed by 3 bases and 4 bases, with 19 bases remaining between them. Germline CDR1 SGDLS, CDR2 YYNGEE. The CDR3 has 16 residues. The CDR3 is CASSGPGEGQGTEAFF. For the CDR3, the DNA is TGTGCCAGCAGCGGCCCGGGGGAGGGTCAGGGCACTGAAGCTTTCTTT. The full variable domain, in which reference TRBV9 and TRBJ1-1 provide the parts outside the CDR3, is DSGVTQTPKHLITATGQRVTLRCSPRSGDLSVYWYQQSLDQGLQFLIQYYNGEERAKGNILERFSAQQFPDLHSELNLSSLELGDSALYFCASSGPGEGQGTEAFFGQGTRLTVV.

CDR3 loop: CASSIPLAGGADTQYF. In DNA form, the CDR3 reads TGTGCCAGCAGCATCCCACTTGCGGGAGGTGCAGATACGCAGTATTTT. The rearrangement links TRBV7-2 to TRBJ2-3; 8 positions match TRBD2. Germline loops: CDR1 SGHTA, CDR2 FQGNSA. The V gene end was trimmed by 5 bases and the J gene end by 4 bases; junction bases not matched to a gene: 11. The CDR3 loop spans 16 amino acids.

The chain links TRBV4-2 to TRBJ2-7; 9 bases agree with TRBD1. J was trimmed by 4 bases and V by 4 bases; bases with no gene match: 2. From germline, CDR1 is LGHNA and CDR2 YNFKEQ. The CDR3 consists of 13 residues. The CDR3 nucleotides read TGTGCCAGCAGCCGGGGACAGGGTTACGAGCAGTACTTC. This sequence encodes CASSRGQGYEQYF.

The chain recombines TRBV7-2 with TRBJ2-3; 13 bases match TRBD2. There are 17 residues in the CDR3. Germline CDR1 SGHTA, CDR2 FQGNSA. V lost 5 bases, J lost 2 bases, and 7 bases stayed unmatched. CDR3 bases: TGTGCCAGCAGCCTTACTAGCGGGAGGGCGGTCACAGATACGCAGTATTTT. Protein product: CASSLTSGRAVTDTQYF.

The chain couples TRBV4-3 to TRBJ1-1; D is ambiguous. V lost 0 bases and J lost 10, with 15 bases in between. This CDR3 is 14 amino acids long. Germline CDR1 reads LGHNA; CDR2 reads YSLEER. The CDR3: CASSQDEQSMAAFF. The CDR3 DNA follows: TGCGCCAGCAGCCAAGATGAACAATCGATGGCAGCTTTCTTT.

V is TRBV19 and J is TRBJ2-1; D is undetermined. CDR3 length equals 13 residues. Trimming cost V 4 bases and J 6 bases, with 10 bases left between them. The germline V gene encodes CDR1 LNHDA and CDR2 SQIVND (reference sequence). The CDR3 protein is CASSNGHLNEQFF. CDR3 in DNA: TGTGCCAGTAGTAATGGGCACCTCAATGAGCAGTTCTTC. The full variable domain, in which reference TRBV19 and TRBJ2-1 provide the parts outside the CDR3, is DGGITQSPKYLFRKEGQNVTLSCEQNLNHDAMYWYRQDPGQGLRLIYYSQIVNDFQKGDIAEGYSVSREKKESFPLTVTSAQKNPTAFYLCASSNGHLNEQFFGPGTRLTVL.

CDR3 DNA: TGCGCCAGCAGCCGTCTTACCCACATGGATGAGCAGTTCTTC. Translated, it gives CASSRLTHMDEQFF. The V gene is TRBV5-1, the J gene TRBJ2-1, with D uncertain. This CDR3 has 14 residues. V was pared by 4 bases and J by 8 bases, with 16 bases between. Germline CDR1 reads SGHRS; CDR2 reads YFSETQ.

The rearrangement joins TRBV30 to TRBJ1-5, with 8 bases identical to TRBD1. Per the germline V gene, CDR1 is GTSNPN and CDR2 is SVGIG (reference sequence). The junction had 8 bases not matched to a gene; V was cut back by 3 bases and J by 4 bases. The CDR3 runs to 15 residues. The CDR3 loop reads CAWRAAGGGNQPQHF. The CDR3 DNA reads as TGTGCCTGGAGGGCGGCAGGGGGCGGGAATCAGCCCCAGCATTTT.

The chain employs TRBV4-3 and TRBJ1-3; 8 bases align to TRBD1. J gave up 0 bases and V 0 bases, and 1 base lay outside the gene matches. Per the germline V gene, CDR1 is LGHNA and CDR2 is YSLEER. The CDR3 sequence is 16 residues long. Written as DNA, the CDR3 is TGCGCCAGCAGCCAAGACACAGGGGGCTCTGGAAACACCATATATTTT. It is translated as CASSQDTGGSGNTIYF.

The rearrangement links TRBV4-2 to TRBJ1-6; D remains ambiguous. V was cut by 1 base and J by 10 bases, with 5 bases left in between. The CDR3 runs to 12 residues. In germline, CDR1 is LGHNA, CDR2 YNFKEQ. DNA for the CDR3: TGTGCCAGCAGCCAAGTTCCGTCACCCCTCCACTTT. Translating it yields CASSQVPSPLHF.

The chain links TRBV5-1 to TRBJ2-3, with 8 bases matching TRBD1. The CDR3 extends over 16 amino acids. Germline V gene lookup returns CDR1 SGHRS and CDR2 YFSETQ. V gave up 3 bases and J gave up 4 bases; unmatched junction bases: 10. CDR3 protein: CASSSGTGGSSDTQYF. CDR3 DNA: TGCGCCAGCAGCTCCGGGACAGGAGGTTCATCAGATACGCAGTATTTT.

The V call is TRBV7-2, the J call TRBJ2-1; 9 bases match TRBD1. Trimming removed 1 base from V and 0 bases from J; junction bases left unmatched: 1. CDR1 is SGHTA, CDR2 FQGNSA, per germline. The CDR3 covers 16 residues. CDR3 residues: CASSLGGQGSYNEQFF. CDR3 DNA sequence: TGTGCCAGCAGCTTAGGGGGACAGGGCTCCTACAATGAGCAGTTCTTC.